What follows is one TCR beta chain and its context. This entry belongs to a study of blood T cell repertoires in COVID-19. V was cut by 8 bases and J by 2 bases, with 16 bases left in between. Germline CDR1 and CDR2: MDHEN and SYDVKM. CDR3 size: 15 residues. Authors' data handling: How many nucleated cells were present was estimated from reference gene primer amplification. This table comes from immunoSEQ multiplex PCR, and its TCRdb copy is limited to in-frame clones, with some not included. For V, J and clone size, that table is used; D and trimming come from the DNA. The data contain about 220,000 clones, roughly 84% of them singletons.

The V call is TRBV28, the J call TRBJ1-5, with D maybe TRBD1 (5 bases). This TCR was recovered from a man in his forties or fifties who had recovered from COVID-19. Sequencing was done on a sample of peripheral blood. In DNA, the CDR3 is TGTGCCAGCCAATTTGGGGCGATAGGCAATCAGCCCCAGCATTTT. This translates into CASQFGAIGNQPQHF.